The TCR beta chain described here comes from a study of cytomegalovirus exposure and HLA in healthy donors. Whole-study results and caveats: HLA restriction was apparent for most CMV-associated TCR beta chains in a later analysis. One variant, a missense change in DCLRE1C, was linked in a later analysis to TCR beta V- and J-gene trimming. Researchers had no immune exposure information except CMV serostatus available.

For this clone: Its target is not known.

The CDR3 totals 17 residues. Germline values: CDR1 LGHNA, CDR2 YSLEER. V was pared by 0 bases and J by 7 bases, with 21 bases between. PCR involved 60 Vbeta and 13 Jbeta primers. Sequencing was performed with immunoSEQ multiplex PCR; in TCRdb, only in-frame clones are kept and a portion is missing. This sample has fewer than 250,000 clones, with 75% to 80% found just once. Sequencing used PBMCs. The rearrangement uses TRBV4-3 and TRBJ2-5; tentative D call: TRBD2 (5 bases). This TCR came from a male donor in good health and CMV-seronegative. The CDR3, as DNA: TGCGCCAGCAGCCAAGAAGGCTTGGGCCCCCGAGGAGGGACCCAGTACTTC. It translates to CASSQEGLGPRGGTQYF.